Below, one T cell receptor beta chain is given with its context. In the authors' workflow: By means of reference gene primer amplification, nucleated cell counts were estimated. Method: immunoSEQ multiplex PCR; TCRdb's copy keeps in-frame clones and lacks some. V, J and clone size derive from that table, while D and trimming were established from the DNA sequence. The table includes more than 70,000 clones, roughly 87% detected once. The data were obtained in a study of blood T cell repertoires in COVID-19. Study background: From the United States, Italy and Spain came samples of acute and convalescent COVID-19. Sources were T cells, B-cell-depleted T cells, or PBMCs; the material itself was cDNA or gDNA.

Material: peripheral blood. The TCR originated in a middle-aged man with acute or convalescent COVID-19.

The CDR3: CASSIGHQETQYF. CDR3 nucleotide sequence: TGTGCCAGTAGTATAGGGCACCAAGAGACCCAGTACTTC. The chain carries TRBV19 and TRBJ2-5; D is uncertain. CDR3 length equals 13 residues. Looked up from germline, CDR1 is LNHDA and CDR2 is SQIVND (reference sequence). Between the trimmed V and J ends, which lost 1 base and 0 bases, there was a span of 3 bases.